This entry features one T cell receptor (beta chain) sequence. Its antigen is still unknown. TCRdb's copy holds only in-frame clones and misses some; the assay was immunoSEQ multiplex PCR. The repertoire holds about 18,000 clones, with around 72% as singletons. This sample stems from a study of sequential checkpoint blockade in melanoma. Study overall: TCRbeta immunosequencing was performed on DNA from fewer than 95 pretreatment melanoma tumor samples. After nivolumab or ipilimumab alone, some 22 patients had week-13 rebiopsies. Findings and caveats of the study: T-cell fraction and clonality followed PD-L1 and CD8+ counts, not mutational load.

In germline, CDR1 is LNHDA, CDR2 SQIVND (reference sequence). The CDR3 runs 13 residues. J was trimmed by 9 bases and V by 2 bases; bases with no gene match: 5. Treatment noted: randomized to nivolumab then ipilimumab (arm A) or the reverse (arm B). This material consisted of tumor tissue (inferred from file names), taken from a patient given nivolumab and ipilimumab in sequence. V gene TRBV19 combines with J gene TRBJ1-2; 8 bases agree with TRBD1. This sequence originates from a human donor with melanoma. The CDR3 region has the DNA TGTGCCAGTAGTATAACCGGACAGGGCCGCTACACCTTC. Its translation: CASSITGQGRYTF.